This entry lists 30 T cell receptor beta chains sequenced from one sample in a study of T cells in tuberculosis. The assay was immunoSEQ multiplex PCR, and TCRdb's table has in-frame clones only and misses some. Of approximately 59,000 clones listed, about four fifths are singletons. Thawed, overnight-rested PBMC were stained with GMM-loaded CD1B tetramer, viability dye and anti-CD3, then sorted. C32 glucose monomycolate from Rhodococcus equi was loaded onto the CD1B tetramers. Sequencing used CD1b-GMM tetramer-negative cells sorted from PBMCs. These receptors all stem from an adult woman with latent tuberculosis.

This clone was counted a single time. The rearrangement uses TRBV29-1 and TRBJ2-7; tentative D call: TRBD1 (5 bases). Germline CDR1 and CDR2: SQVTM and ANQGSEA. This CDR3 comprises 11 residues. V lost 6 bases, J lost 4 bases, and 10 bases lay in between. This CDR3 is CSVVQGYEQYF. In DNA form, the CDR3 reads TGCAGCGTGGTCCAGGGTTACGAGCAGTACTTC.

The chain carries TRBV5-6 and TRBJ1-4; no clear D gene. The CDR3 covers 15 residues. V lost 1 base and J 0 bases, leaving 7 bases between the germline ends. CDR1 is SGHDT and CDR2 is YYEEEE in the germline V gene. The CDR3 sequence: CASSLTGATNEKLFF. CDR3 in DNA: TGTGCCAGCAGCTTGACCGGTGCAACTAATGAAAAACTGTTTTTT. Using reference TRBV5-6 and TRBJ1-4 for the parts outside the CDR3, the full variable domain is DAGVTQSPTHLIKTRGQQVTLRCSPKSGHDTVSWYQQALGQGPQFIFQYYEEEERQRGNFPDRFSGHQFPNYSSELNVNALLLGDSALYLCASSLTGATNEKLFFGSGTQLSVL.

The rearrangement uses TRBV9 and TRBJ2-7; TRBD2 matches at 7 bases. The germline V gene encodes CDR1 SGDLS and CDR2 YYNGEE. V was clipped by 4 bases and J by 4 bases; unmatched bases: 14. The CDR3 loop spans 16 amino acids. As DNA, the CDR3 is TGTGCCAGCAGCCCCCAACAGCTGGGGGGGAGGTACGAGCAGTACTTC. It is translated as CASSPQQLGGRYEQYF.

CDR3 in DNA: TGTGCCAGTAGCCCTCGGGACAGATCTCCTTTACGAAACACTGAAGCTTTCTTT. Its protein is CASSPRDRSPLRNTEAFF. This chain uses TRBV19 with TRBJ1-1, with 7 bases matching TRBD1. The germline CDR1 and CDR2 sequences are LNHDA and SQIVND (reference sequence). J was trimmed by 2 bases and V by 6 bases; bases with no gene match: 18. This CDR3 comprises 18 residues.

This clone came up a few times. The CDR3 DNA sequence: TGTGCCAGCAGCGTGTCCGGGACAGGGAATTCACCCCTCCACTTT. Encoded protein: CASSVSGTGNSPLHF. The genes are TRBV9 and TRBJ1-6; 9 bases fit TRBD1. Germline V CDR1 and CDR2: SGDLS, YYNGEE. The CDR3 length is 15 residues. The J segment lost 7 bases and the V segment lost 2 bases, leaving 4 bases of the junction unmatched. Supplemented by reference TRBV9 and TRBJ1-6, the full variable domain reads DSGVTQTPKHLITATGQRVTLRCSPRSGDLSVYWYQQSLDQGLQFLIQYYNGEERAKGNILERFSAQQFPDLHSELNLSSLELGDSALYFCASSVSGTGNSPLHFGNGTRLTVT.

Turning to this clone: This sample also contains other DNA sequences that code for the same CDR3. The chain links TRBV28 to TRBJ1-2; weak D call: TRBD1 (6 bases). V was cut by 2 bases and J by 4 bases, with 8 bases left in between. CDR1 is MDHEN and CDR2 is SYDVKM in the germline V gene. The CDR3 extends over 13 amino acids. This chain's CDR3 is CASSLRGGYGYTF. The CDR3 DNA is TGTGCCAGCAGTTTAAGAGGGGGCTATGGCTACACCTTC.

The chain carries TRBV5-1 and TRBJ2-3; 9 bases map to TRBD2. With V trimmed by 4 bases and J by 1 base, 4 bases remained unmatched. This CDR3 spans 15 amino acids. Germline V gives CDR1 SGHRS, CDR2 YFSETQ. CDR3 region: CASSLRTSGTDTQYF. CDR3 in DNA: TGCGCCAGCAGCCTACGGACTAGCGGCACAGATACGCAGTATTTT.

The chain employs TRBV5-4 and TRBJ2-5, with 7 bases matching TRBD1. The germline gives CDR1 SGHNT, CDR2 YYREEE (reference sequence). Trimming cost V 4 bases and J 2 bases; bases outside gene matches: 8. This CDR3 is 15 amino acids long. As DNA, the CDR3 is TGTGCCAGCAGCACGGGACAGACCATTCAAGAGACCCAGTACTTC. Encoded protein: CASSTGQTIQETQYF.

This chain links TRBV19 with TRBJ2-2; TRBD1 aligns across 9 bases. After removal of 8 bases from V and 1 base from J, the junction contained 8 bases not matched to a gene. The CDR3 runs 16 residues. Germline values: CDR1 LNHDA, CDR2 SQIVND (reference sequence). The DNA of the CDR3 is TGTGCCAGTTGTGTTTTGGGACAGGGGAACACCGGGGAGCTGTTTTTT. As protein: CASCVLGQGNTGELFF.

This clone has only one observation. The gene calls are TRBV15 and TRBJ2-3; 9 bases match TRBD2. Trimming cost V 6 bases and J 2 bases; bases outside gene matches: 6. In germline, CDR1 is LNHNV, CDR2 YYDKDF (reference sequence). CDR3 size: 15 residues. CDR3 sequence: CATSRASGITDTQYF. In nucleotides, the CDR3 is TGTGCCACCAGTAGGGCTAGCGGGATCACAGATACGCAGTATTTT.

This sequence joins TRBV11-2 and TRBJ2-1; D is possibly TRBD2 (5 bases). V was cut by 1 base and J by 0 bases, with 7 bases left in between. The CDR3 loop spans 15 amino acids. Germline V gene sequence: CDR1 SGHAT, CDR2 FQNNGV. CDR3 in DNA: TGTGCCAGCAGCTTAGTTGGGAGCTCCTACAATGAGCAGTTCTTC. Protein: CASSLVGSSYNEQFF.

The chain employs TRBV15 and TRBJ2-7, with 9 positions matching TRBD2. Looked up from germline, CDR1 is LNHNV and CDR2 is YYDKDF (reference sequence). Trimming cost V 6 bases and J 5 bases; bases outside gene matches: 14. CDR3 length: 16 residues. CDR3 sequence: CATRAASGASGDEQYF. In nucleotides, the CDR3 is TGTGCCACCAGGGCCGCTAGCGGGGCGTCAGGGGACGAGCAGTACTTC.

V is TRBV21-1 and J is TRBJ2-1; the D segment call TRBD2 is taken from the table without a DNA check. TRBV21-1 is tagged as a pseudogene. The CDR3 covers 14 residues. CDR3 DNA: TGTGCCAGCAGCAAAGCTGAGTCTTGCAATGAGCAGTTCTTC. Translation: CASSKAESCNEQFF.

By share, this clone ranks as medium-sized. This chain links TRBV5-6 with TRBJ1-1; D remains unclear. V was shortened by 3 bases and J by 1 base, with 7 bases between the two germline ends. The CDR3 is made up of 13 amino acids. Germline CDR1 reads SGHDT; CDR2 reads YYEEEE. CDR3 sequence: CASSWGGNTEAFF. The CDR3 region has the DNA TGTGCCAGCAGCTGGGGAGGGAACACTGAAGCTTTCTTT.

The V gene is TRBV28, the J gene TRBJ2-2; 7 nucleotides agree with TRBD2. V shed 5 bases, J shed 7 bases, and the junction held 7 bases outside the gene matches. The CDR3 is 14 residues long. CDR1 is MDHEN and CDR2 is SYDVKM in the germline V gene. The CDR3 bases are TGTGCCAGCAGTCGGGGAGGGATGGGCGGGGAGCTGTTTTTT. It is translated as CASSRGGMGGELFF.

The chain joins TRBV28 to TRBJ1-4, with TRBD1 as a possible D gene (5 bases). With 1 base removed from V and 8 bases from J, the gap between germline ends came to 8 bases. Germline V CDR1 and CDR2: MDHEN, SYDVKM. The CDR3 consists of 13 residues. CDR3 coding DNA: TGTGCCAGCAGTTTATACACAGGAGAAAAACTGTTTTTT. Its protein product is CASSLYTGEKLFF.

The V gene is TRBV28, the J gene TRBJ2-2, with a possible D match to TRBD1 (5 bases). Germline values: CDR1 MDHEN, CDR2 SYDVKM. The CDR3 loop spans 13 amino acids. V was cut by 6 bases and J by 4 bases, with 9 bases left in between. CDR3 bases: TGTGCCAGCAGGGGGCGGCCCACCGGGGAGCTGTTTTTT. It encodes CASRGRPTGELFF.

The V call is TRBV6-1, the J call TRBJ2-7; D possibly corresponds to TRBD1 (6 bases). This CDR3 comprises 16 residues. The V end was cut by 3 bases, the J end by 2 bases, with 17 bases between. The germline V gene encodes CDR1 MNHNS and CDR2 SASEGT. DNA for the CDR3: TGTGCCAGCAGTGAGGTCGAGGGCAGGGGCCCCTACGAGCAGTACTTC. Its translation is CASSEVEGRGPYEQYF.

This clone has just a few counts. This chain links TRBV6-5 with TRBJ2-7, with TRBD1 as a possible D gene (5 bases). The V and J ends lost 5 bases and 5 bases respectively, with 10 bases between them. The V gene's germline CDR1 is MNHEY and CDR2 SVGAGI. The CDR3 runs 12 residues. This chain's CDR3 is CASSEQVDEQYF. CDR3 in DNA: TGTGCCAGCAGTGAACAGGTCGACGAGCAGTACTTC.

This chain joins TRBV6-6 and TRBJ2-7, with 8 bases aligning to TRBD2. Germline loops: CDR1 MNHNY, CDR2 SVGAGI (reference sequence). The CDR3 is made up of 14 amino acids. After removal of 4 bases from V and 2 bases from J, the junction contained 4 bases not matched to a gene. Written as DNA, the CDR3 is TGTGCCAGCAGTTCTAGCGGGCTAACCTACGAGCAGTACTTC. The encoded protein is CASSSSGLTYEQYF.

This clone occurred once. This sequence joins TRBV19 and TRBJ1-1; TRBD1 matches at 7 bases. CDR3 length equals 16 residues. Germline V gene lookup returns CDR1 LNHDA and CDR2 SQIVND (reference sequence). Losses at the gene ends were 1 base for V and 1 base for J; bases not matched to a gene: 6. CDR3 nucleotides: TGTGCCAGTAGTATAGTGGGGGACAGAAGGAACACTGAAGCTTTCTTT. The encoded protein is CASSIVGDRRNTEAFF.

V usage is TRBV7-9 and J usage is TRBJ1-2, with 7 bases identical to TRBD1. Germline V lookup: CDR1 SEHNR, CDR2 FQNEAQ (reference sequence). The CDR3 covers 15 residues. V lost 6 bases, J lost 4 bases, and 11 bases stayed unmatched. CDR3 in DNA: TGTGCCAGCAGTATCCGGGACAGTGCCGTCTATGGCTACACCTTC. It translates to CASSIRDSAVYGYTF.

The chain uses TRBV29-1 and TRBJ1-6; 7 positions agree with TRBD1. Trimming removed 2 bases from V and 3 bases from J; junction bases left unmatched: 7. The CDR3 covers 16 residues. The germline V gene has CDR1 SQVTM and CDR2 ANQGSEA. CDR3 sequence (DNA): TGCAGCGTTGAATGGGACAGACCTATCTATAATTCACCCCTCCACTTT. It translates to CSVEWDRPIYNSPLHF.

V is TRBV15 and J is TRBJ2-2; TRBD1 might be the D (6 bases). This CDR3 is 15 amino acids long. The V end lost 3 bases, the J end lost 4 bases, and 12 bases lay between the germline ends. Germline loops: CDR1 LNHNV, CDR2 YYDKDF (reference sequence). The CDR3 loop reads CATSSRGRGTGELFF. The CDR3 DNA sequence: TGTGCCACCAGCAGCAGGGGACGGGGCACCGGGGAGCTGTTTTTT.

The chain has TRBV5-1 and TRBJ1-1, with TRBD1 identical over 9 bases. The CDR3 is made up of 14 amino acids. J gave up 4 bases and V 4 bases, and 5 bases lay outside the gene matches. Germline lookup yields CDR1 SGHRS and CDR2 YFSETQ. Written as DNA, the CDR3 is TGCGCCAGCAGCCCCGGGGACAGGGCCACTGAAGCTTTCTTT. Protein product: CASSPGDRATEAFF.

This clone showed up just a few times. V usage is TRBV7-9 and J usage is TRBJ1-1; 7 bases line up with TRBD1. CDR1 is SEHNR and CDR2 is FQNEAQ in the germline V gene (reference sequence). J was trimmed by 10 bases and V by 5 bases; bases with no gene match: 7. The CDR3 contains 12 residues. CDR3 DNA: TGTGCCAGCAGCCACGATTGGGACAGAGCTTTCTTT. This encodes CASSHDWDRAFF.

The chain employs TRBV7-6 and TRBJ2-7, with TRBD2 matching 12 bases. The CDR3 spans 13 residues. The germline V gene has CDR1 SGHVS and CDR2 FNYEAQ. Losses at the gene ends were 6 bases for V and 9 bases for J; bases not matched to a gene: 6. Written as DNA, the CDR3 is TGTGCCAGCAGGTCTAGCGGGGGGGCCCCGCAGTACTTC. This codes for CASRSSGGAPQYF.

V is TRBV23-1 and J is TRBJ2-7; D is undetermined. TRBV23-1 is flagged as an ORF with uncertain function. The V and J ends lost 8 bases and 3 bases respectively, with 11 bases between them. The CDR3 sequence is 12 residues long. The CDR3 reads CASSIPGYEQYF. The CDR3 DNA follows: TGCGCCAGCTCAATCCCGGGCTACGAGCAGTACTTC.

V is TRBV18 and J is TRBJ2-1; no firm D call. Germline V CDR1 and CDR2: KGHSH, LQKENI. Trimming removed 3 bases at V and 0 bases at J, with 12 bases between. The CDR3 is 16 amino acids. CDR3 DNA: TGTGCCAGCTCACCCAATACAAGAAGCTCCTACAATGAGCAGTTCTTC. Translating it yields CASSPNTRSSYNEQFF.

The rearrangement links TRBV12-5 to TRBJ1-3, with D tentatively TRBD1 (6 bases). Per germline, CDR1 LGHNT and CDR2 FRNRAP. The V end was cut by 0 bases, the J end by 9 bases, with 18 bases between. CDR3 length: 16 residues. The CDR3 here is CASGLVIADSSSTIYF. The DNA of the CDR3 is TGTGCTAGTGGTTTGGTAATCGCGGACAGCTCGAGCACCATATATTTT.